One sample yielded the 25 T cell receptor beta chains listed below, sequenced in a study of blood T cell repertoires in COVID-19. The method was immunoSEQ multiplex PCR; TCRdb's version includes in-frame clones alone and lacks a portion of them. This sample has 400,000 to 450,000 clones, with 70% to 90% found just once. The sequenced sample was peripheral blood. The receptor set was obtained from a woman in her forties with COVID-19, enrolled during active disease.

This clone appeared a few times. V is TRBV7-9 and J is TRBJ2-1, with 7 bases fitting TRBD2. The CDR3 loop spans 17 amino acids. V was clipped by 2 bases and J by 0 bases; unmatched bases: 7. Germline-derived CDR1 and CDR2 are SEHNR and FQNEAQ (reference sequence). The chain's CDR3 is CASSLLRGGGSYNEQFF. The CDR3 nucleotides read TGTGCCAGCAGCTTACTTCGGGGCGGGGGCTCCTACAATGAGCAGTTCTTC.

J is TRBJ1-6 and V is TRBV27; the match to TRBD1 covers 7 bases. V lost 5 bases, J lost 7 bases, and 8 bases stayed unmatched. This CDR3 comprises 15 residues. Germline CDR1 and CDR2: MNHEY and SMNVEV (reference sequence). CDR3 DNA: TGTGCCAGCAGTGCCCGACAGGGAGTCAATTCACCCCTCCACTTT. Amino acids: CASSARQGVNSPLHF.

The chain uses TRBV28 and TRBJ1-5; 7 nucleotides line up with TRBD1. This CDR3 has 15 residues. The germline V gene encodes CDR1 MDHEN and CDR2 SYDVKM. V was pared by 3 bases and J by 7 bases, with 9 bases of the junction left unmatched. The CDR3 protein is CASSFRTGVGQPQHF. The DNA of the CDR3 is TGTGCCAGCAGTTTCCGTACAGGGGTGGGACAGCCCCAGCATTTT. The full variable domain, its missing parts supplied by reference TRBV28 and TRBJ1-5, is DVKVTQSSRYLVKRTGEKVFLECVQDMDHENMFWYRQDPGLGLRLIYFSYDVKMKEKGDIPEGYSVSREKKERFSLILESASTNQTSMYLCASSFRTGVGQPQHFGDGTRLSIL.

The chain combines TRBV30 with TRBJ2-1; 12 bases line up with TRBD2. The CDR3 contains 15 residues. The junction had 5 bases not matched to a gene; V was cut back by 4 bases and J by 4 bases. Germline CDR1 and CDR2: GTSNPN and SVGIG (reference sequence). CDR3 coding DNA: TGTGCCTGGACCGGCGGGACTAGCGGGTACAATGAGCAGTTCTTC. Its translation: CAWTGGTSGYNEQFF. The whole variable domain, remainder taken from reference TRBV30 and TRBJ2-1, is SQTIHQWPATLVQPVGSPLSLECTVEGTSNPNLYWYRQAAGRGLQLLFYSVGIGQISSEVPQNLSASRPQDRQFILSSKKLLLSDSGFYLCAWTGGTSGYNEQFFGPGTRLTVL.

Details on this clone: Other DNA sequences in the sample encode the same CDR3. J is TRBJ2-5 and V is TRBV5-1; D gene ambiguous. Per germline, CDR1 SGHRS and CDR2 YFSETQ. V was trimmed by 8 bases and J by 3 bases, leaving 8 bases between them. The CDR3 totals 11 residues. Here the CDR3 DNA reads TGCGCCAGTCGTCAGGAAGAGACCCAGTACTTC. Protein product: CASRQEETQYF.

The chain links TRBV27 to TRBJ2-1; the D gene is possibly TRBD2 (6 bases). The germline CDR1 and CDR2 sequences are MNHEY and SMNVEV (reference sequence). The germline V and J ends were trimmed by 0 bases and 12 bases, with 9 bases remaining between them. The CDR3 is made up of 12 amino acids. CDR3 bases: TGTGCCAGCAGTTTATCGGGGGGACCGCAGTTCTTC. As protein: CASSLSGGPQFF.

The J gene is TRBJ2-7, the V gene TRBV27, with TRBD2 matching 9 bases. The CDR3 runs to 17 residues. The J segment lost 3 bases and the V segment lost 6 bases, leaving 15 bases of the junction unmatched. Germline values: CDR1 MNHEY, CDR2 SMNVEV (reference sequence). CDR3: CASSHGGTSSRFYEQYF. The CDR3 DNA reads TGTGCCAGCAGCCACGGAGGGACTAGCTCGAGATTCTACGAGCAGTACTTC.

This clone was picked up a small number of times. The rearrangement uses TRBV29-1 and TRBJ2-5, with TRBD1 matching 8 bases. The CDR3 is 14 amino acids. V gave up 3 bases and J gave up 3 bases; unmatched junction bases: 6. The germline CDR1 and CDR2 sequences are SQVTM and ANQGSEA. The CDR3 protein is CSVDPGQGEETQYF. As DNA, the CDR3 is TGCAGCGTTGACCCCGGACAGGGAGAAGAGACCCAGTACTTC.

This rearrangement joins TRBV19 to TRBJ1-1; D is possibly TRBD1 (6 bases). The CDR3 has 14 amino acids. Germline CDR1 is LNHDA and CDR2 is SQIVND (reference sequence). The V and J ends lost 5 bases and 9 bases respectively, with 19 bases between them. In nucleotides, the CDR3 is TGTGCCAGTAGTCTTCAGGGGACGGGATACCAAGCTTTCTTT. This translates into CASSLQGTGYQAFF.

V gene TRBV6-5 combines with J gene TRBJ2-1, with 8 bases fitting TRBD2. The CDR3 extends over 14 amino acids. Germline lookup yields CDR1 MNHEY and CDR2 SVGAGI. The ends lost 6 bases at V and 3 bases at J; junction bases unmatched: 4. This CDR3 is CASRDGTSYNEQFF. The CDR3 DNA reads TGTGCCAGCAGGGACGGGACTAGCTACAATGAGCAGTTCTTC.

This rearrangement joins TRBV24-1 to TRBJ1-4; D remains unclear. The germline V gene encodes CDR1 KGHDR and CDR2 SFDVKD. This CDR3 contains 14 residues. Between the trimmed V and J ends, which lost 7 bases and 0 bases, there was a span of 8 bases. DNA for the CDR3: TGTGCCACCAGAGAACCTACAACTAATGAAAAACTGTTTTTT. It codes for CATREPTTNEKLFF.

The chain is built from TRBV27 and TRBJ2-5; TRBD2 is a possible D gene (6 bases). The CDR3 runs to 12 residues. Trimming stripped 3 bases from V and 7 bases from J, with 9 bases between. Germline values: CDR1 MNHEY, CDR2 SMNVEV (reference sequence). In DNA, the CDR3 is TGTGCCAGCAGTTTGCAGGGAGGGACCCAGTACTTC. Protein: CASSLQGGTQYF.

The chain combines TRBV27 with TRBJ1-5; 7 bases line up with TRBD1. Germline CDR1 is MNHEY and CDR2 is SMNVEV (reference sequence). The CDR3 runs 15 residues. J was trimmed by 7 bases and V by 4 bases; bases with no gene match: 10. This chain's CDR3 is CASSSTRTGFQPQHF. In DNA form, the CDR3 reads TGTGCCAGCAGTTCAACCCGGACAGGTTTCCAGCCCCAGCATTTT.

V and J are TRBV5-4 and TRBJ1-1, with D possibly TRBD1 on 5 matching bases. V was shortened by 1 base and J by 2 bases, with 12 bases between the two germline ends. Germline V gene data show CDR1 as SGHNT and CDR2 as YYREEE (reference sequence). The CDR3 is 15 amino acids. The CDR3 DNA sequence: TGTGCCAGCAGCTTGACGGGCAGGGTAAACACTGAAGCTTTCTTT. It encodes CASSLTGRVNTEAFF. Filled out from reference TRBV5-4 and TRBJ1-1, the complete variable domain reads ETGVTQSPTHLIKTRGQQVTLRCSSQSGHNTVSWYQQALGQGPQFIFQYYREEENGRGNFPPRFSGLQFPNYSSELNVNALELDDSALYLCASSLTGRVNTEAFFGQGTRLTVV.

The chain links TRBV18 to TRBJ2-3; TRBD2 is a possible D gene (6 bases). V lost 1 base to trimming and J lost 2 bases, with 16 bases between them. The CDR3 spans 17 residues. Germline V gene data show CDR1 as KGHSH and CDR2 as LQKENI. The CDR3 DNA reads as TGTGCCAGCTCACCACTATCCGGGAGTCCGACCACAGATACGCAGTATTTT. It is translated as CASSPLSGSPTTDTQYF.

The rearrangement links TRBV6-6 to TRBJ1-2; D not resolved. This CDR3 comprises 14 residues. Germline V gene data show CDR1 as MNHNY and CDR2 as SVGAGI (reference sequence). V was trimmed by 5 bases and J by 6 bases, leaving 16 bases between them. CDR3 residues: CASSPPGEDNGYTF. In nucleotides, the CDR3 is TGTGCCAGCAGTCCCCCAGGTGAAGATAATGGCTACACCTTC.

The rearrangement joins TRBV5-4 to TRBJ2-2; D is perhaps TRBD1 (6 bases). This CDR3 is 14 amino acids long. V lost 5 bases and J 6 bases, leaving 14 bases between the germline ends. The germline V gene encodes CDR1 SGHNT and CDR2 YYREEE (reference sequence). The CDR3 region is CASRPMGTPGELFF. The DNA of the CDR3 is TGTGCCAGCAGACCAATGGGGACACCCGGGGAGCTGTTTTTT.

The chain is built from TRBV7-9 and TRBJ1-2; the D is unclear. The germline V and J ends were trimmed by 1 base and 7 bases, with 13 bases remaining between them. Looked up from germline, CDR1 is SEHNR and CDR2 is FQNEAQ (reference sequence). The CDR3 totals 14 residues. The CDR3 nucleotides read TGTGCCAGCAGCTTAGGCGGGTCTTTGGGTGGCTACACCTTC. Its protein product is CASSLGGSLGGYTF.

This clone is a singleton in its sample. V is TRBV4-2 and J is TRBJ1-1; D unresolved. Germline loops: CDR1 LGHNA, CDR2 YNFKEQ. This CDR3 spans 13 amino acids. Trimming pared 6 bases from V and 3 bases from J, leaving 11 bases between. The CDR3 coding sequence is TGTGCCAGCAGACCCCGGGGAGACACTGAAGCTTTCTTT. Translated: CASRPRGDTEAFF.

The chain links TRBV9 to TRBJ2-7, with 15 bases fitting TRBD2. Germline CDR1 SGDLS, CDR2 YYNGEE. The CDR3 is 15 residues long. With V trimmed by 3 bases and J by 7 bases, 5 bases remained unmatched. The DNA of the CDR3 is TGTGCCAGCAGCGCAGGACTAGCGGGAGGGAGGGAGCAGTACTTC. Its protein product is CASSAGLAGGREQYF.

This chain uses TRBV3-1 (or the pseudogene TRBV3-2) with TRBJ2-2; TRBD1 agrees at 7 bases. There are 14 residues in the CDR3. CDR1 is LGHDT and CDR2 is YNNKEL in the germline V gene (reference sequence). J was trimmed by 3 bases and V by 6 bases; bases with no gene match: 4. DNA of the CDR3: TGTGCCAGCAGGCTAACAGGGGACACCGGGGAGCTGTTTTTT. Translation gives CASRLTGDTGELFF.

The rearrangement joins TRBV4-3 to TRBJ2-7, with no clear D. With 0 bases removed from V and 2 bases from J, the gap between germline ends came to 8 bases. The germline gives CDR1 LGHNA, CDR2 YSLEER. CDR3 length equals 14 residues. In DNA, the CDR3 is TGCGCCAGCAGCCAAGAAATCATCACCTACGAGCAGTACTTC. This gives the protein CASSQEIITYEQYF.

The chain recombines TRBV30 with TRBJ1-5, with TRBD1 identical over 8 bases. The V segment lost 3 bases and the J segment 11 bases; nucleotides outside the gene matches: 9. The length of the CDR3 is 13 residues. In germline, CDR1 is GTSNPN, CDR2 SVGIG (reference sequence). CDR3 DNA: TGTGCCTGGAGGAGGACAGGGTCTGAGGCCCAGCATTTT. Protein: CAWRRTGSEAQHF.

The chain is built from TRBV19 and TRBJ2-1, with a possible D match to TRBD2 (7 bases). This CDR3 is built from 17 residues. The V gene's germline CDR1 is LNHDA and CDR2 SQIVND (reference sequence). The germline V and J ends were trimmed by 7 bases and 0 bases, with 19 bases remaining between them. The CDR3: CASTSTVAGASYNEQFF. CDR3 DNA sequence: TGTGCCAGTACATCCACCGTCGCGGGGGCCTCCTACAATGAGCAGTTCTTC. The full variable domain, its missing parts supplied by reference TRBV19 and TRBJ2-1, is DGGITQSPKYLFRKEGQNVTLSCEQNLNHDAMYWYRQDPGQGLRLIYYSQIVNDFQKGDIAEGYSVSREKKESFPLTVTSAQKNPTAFYLCASTSTVAGASYNEQFFGPGTRLTVL.

The genes are TRBV4-3 and TRBJ2-3; the D gene is possibly TRBD2 (6 bases). Germline CDR1 reads LGHNA; CDR2 reads YSLEER. This CDR3 spans 17 amino acids. V shed 0 bases and J shed 6 bases, with 19 bases lying between them. CDR3 in amino acids: CASSQEVAATMGDTQYF. The CDR3 DNA reads TGCGCCAGCAGCCAAGAGGTAGCGGCTACCATGGGGGATACGCAGTATTTT.